This TCR beta chain was sequenced for a study of cytomegalovirus exposure and HLA in healthy donors (dated 2017 in TCRdb). For the wider study: The 666 repertoires of the first cohort and the 120 validation repertoires were produced on the same platform, according to a later analysis. High-throughput TCR immunosequencing, statistical association of individual TCRs with disease status, and machine learning were combined to predict cytomegalovirus infection status. Along with the roughly 670-subject first cohort, a separate validation cohort of about 110 different subjects was used. The study aimed to test whether signatures of past pathogen exposure could be identified by cataloging public T cell receptors.

The protocol used for the library was the immunoSEQ multiplex PCR assay. For the original study's pipeline: A statistical classification framework was built to diagnose cytomegalovirus status from the catalog of TCR beta chain sequences. Not all clones reach the TCRdb copy of this immuneACCESS table, which keeps in-frame sequences only. Checked studies attribute under half of the gap to unresolved V genes and leave the rest unexplained. That table gives V, J and clone size, and the DNA gave D and trimming. Present in this sample are 140,000 or so clones, roughly 87% of which were seen just once. The top ten constitute 4.5% of the sample. The donors were included in the validation cohort of 100 to 150 subjects, a group kept apart from the roughly 670-subject first cohort. The study at large found these results: Most TCR sequences were observed very rarely across donors, whereas some public TCRs were present in many individuals. A later analysis found that TCRs clustered in the first cohort also tended to co-occur in the approximately 120 validation repertoires, with 94% of cluster scores above 0. A few of the identified cytomegalovirus-associated TCR beta chains were confirmed in vitro to be specific for cytomegalovirus antigens. A later analysis lacked HLA typing for the validation cohort, so it scored co-occurrence in that cohort across all 110 or so repertoires. In the study, about 150 TCR beta chains were listed as associated with cytomegalovirus. The authors suggested that the approach could potentially be generalized to other disease states and immunological phenotypes. The classifier was reported to diagnose cytomegalovirus status with high specificity and sensitivity in both the original and validation cohorts.

The germline V gene specifies MNHEY as CDR1 and SVGAGI as CDR2. V loses 6 bases at its end and J loses 4 bases; junction bases beyond the gene matches: 5. Including the terminal cysteine and phenylalanine, the CDR3 comprises 13 residues. Only the CDR3 DNA is retained, 39 bases long and in frame from the first base. Concerning this clone itself: It lacks a known antigen. Base qualities are not provided; no much larger clone lies one nucleotide away.

This receptor was identified in a man younger than 30 in good health and CMV-seropositive. The V gene is TRBV6-5 and the J gene is TRBJ1-2, with 7 bases in between that match TRBD1. The sample was PBMCs. The DNA sequence is as follows: TGTGCCAGCAGCCGACAGGGTTCCTATGGCTACACCTTC. Its product reads: CASSRQGSYGYTF.